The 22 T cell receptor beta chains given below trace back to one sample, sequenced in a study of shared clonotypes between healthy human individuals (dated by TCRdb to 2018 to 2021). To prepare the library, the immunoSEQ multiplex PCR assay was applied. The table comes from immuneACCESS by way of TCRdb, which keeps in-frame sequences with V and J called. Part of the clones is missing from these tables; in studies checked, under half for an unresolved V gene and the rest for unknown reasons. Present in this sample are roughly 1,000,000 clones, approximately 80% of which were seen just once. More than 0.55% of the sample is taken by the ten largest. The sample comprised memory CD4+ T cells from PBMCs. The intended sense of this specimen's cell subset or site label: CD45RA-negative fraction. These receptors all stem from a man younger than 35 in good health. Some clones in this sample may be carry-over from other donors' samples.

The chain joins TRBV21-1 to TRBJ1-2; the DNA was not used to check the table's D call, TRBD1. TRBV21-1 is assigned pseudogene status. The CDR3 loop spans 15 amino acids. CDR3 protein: CASTPRLGQGYGYTF. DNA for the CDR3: TGTGCCAGCACCCCAAGATTAGGACAGGGCTATGGCTACACCTTC.

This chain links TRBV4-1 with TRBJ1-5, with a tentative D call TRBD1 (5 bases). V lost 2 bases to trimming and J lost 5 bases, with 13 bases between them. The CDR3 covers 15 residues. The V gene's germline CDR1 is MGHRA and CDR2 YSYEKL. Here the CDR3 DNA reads TGCGCCAGCAGCCAATCGGGTGGGGCGGATCAGCCCCAGCATTTT. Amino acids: CASSQSGGADQPQHF.

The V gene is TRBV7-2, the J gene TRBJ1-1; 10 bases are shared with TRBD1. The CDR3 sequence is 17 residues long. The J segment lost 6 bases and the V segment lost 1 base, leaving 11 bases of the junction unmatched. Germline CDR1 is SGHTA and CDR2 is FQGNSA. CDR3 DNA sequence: TGTGCCAGCAGCTTAGTCGGGACAGGGGTCCTCCACTCTGAAGCTTTCTTT. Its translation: CASSLVGTGVLHSEAFF.

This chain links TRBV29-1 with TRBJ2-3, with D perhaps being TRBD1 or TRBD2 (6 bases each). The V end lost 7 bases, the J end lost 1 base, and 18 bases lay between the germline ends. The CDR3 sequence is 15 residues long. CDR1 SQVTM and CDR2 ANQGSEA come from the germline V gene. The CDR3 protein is CSANYPRGGTDTQYF. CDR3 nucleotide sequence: TGCAGCGCCAATTATCCTAGGGGGGGCACAGATACGCAGTATTTT.

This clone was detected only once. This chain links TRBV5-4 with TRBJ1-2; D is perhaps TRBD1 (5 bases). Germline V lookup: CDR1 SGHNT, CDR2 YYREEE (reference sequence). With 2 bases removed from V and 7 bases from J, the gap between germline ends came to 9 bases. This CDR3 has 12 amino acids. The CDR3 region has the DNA TGTGCCAGCAGCTTACGGGGGGTTGGCTACACCTTC. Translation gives CASSLRGVGYTF.

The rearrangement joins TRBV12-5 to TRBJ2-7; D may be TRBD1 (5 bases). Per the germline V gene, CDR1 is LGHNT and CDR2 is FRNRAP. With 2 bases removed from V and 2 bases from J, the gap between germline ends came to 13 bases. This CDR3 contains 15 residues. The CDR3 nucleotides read TGTGCTAGTGGTTTGCCGTCAGGGCTGACCTACGAGCAGTACTTC. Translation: CASGLPSGLTYEQYF.

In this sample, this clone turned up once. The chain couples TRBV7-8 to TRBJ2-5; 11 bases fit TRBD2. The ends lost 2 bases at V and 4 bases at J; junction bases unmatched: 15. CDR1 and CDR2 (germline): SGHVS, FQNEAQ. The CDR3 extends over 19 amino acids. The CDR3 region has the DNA TGTGCCAGCAGCTTAATAGGACTAGCGGGTCTTGGGAGGGGAGAGACCCAGTACTTC. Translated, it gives CASSLIGLAGLGRGETQYF.

The CDR3 spells CASSLRPETYEQYF. The CDR3, as DNA: TGTGCCAGCAGTTTAAGGCCAGAAACCTACGAGCAGTACTTC. The chain couples TRBV28 to TRBJ2-7; D uncertain. Germline CDR1 and CDR2: MDHEN and SYDVKM. Trimming shortened V by 2 bases and J by 2 bases, and 10 bases separated the two germline ends. The CDR3 spans 14 residues.

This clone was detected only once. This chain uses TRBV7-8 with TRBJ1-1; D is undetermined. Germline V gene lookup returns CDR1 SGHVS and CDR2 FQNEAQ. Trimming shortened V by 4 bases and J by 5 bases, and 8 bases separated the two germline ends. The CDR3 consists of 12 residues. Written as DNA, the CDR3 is TGTGCCAGCAGCTACCGGGAGACTGAAGCTTTCTTT. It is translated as CASSYRETEAFF.

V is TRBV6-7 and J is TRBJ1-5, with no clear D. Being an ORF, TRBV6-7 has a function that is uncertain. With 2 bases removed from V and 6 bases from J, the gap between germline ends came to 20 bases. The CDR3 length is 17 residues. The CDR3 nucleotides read TGTGCCAGCAGTTACCCTCCATGGGGTTGCAAGGGTCAGCCCCAGCATTTT. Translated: CASSYPPWGCKGQPQHF.

The CDR3 DNA sequence: TGCGCCAGCAGCGTGAACCAGGGAGGCTACGAGCAGTACTTC. The encoded protein is CASSVNQGGYEQYF. The rearrangement joins TRBV5-1 to TRBJ2-7; possibly TRBD2 for D (6 bases). From germline, CDR1 is SGHRS and CDR2 YFSETQ. V was clipped by 4 bases and J by 3 bases, with 14 bases between them. The CDR3 totals 14 residues.

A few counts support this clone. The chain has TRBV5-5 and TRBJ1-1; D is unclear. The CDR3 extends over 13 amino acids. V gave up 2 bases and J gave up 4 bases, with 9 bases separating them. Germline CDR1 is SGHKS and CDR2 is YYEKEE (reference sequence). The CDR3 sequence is CASSFGPLTEAFF. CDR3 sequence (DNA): TGTGCCAGCAGCTTCGGCCCCCTCACTGAAGCTTTCTTT.

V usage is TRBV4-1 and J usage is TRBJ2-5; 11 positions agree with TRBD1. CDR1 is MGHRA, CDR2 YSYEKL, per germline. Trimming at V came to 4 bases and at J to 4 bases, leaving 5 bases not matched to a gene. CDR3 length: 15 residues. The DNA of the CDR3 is TGCGCCAGCAGCCTATCCGGGACAGGGGGAGAGACCCAGTACTTC. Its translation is CASSLSGTGGETQYF.

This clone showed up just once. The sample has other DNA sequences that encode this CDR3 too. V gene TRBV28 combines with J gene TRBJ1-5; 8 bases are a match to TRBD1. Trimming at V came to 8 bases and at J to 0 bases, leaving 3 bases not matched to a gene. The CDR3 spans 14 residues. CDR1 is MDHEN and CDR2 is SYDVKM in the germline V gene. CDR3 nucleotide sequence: TGTGCCAGCCTTACAGGGGGTAGCAATCAGCCCCAGCATTTT. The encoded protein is CASLTGGSNQPQHF.

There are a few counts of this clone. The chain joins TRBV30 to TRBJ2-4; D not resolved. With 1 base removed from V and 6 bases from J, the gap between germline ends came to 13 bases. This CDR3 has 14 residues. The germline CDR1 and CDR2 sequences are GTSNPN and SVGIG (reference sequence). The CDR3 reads CAWSDGPKANIQYF. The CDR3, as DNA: TGTGCCTGGAGTGACGGACCTAAAGCAAACATTCAGTACTTC.

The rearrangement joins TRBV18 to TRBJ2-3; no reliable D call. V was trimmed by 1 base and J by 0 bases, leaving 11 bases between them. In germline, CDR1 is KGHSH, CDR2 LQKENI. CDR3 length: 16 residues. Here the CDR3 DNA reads TGTGCCAGCTCACCACTTGGACCCCAGAGCACAGATACGCAGTATTTT. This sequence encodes CASSPLGPQSTDTQYF.

The CDR3 nucleotides read TGTGCCAGCAGTTTATCCGGTCACTATGGCTACACCTTC. Translation: CASSLSGHYGYTF. The chain recombines TRBV28 with TRBJ1-2; no firm D call. Germline values: CDR1 MDHEN, CDR2 SYDVKM. Trimming pared 1 base from V and 3 bases from J, leaving 6 bases between. The CDR3 is 13 residues long.

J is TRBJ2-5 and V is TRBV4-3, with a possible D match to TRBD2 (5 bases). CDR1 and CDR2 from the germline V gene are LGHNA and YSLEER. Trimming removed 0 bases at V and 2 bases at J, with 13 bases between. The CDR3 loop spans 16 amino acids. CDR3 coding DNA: TGCGCCAGCAGCCAAGATTTATTGGACTTTCAAGAGACCCAGTACTTC. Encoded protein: CASSQDLLDFQETQYF.

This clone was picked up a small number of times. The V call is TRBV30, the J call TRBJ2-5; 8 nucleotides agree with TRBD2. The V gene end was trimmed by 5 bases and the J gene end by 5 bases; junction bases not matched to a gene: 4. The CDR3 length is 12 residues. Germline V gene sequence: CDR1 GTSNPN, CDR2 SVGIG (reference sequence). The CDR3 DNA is TGTGCCTGGGGGACTAGTAAGGAGACCCAGTACTTC. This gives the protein CAWGTSKETQYF.

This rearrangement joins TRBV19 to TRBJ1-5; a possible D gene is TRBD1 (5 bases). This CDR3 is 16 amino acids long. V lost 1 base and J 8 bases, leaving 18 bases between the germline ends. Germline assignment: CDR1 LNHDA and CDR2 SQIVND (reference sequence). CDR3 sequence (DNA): TGTGCCAGTAGTATAGCCTGGGGGGACGGGCGGGAGCCCCAGCATTTT. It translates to CASSIAWGDGREPQHF.

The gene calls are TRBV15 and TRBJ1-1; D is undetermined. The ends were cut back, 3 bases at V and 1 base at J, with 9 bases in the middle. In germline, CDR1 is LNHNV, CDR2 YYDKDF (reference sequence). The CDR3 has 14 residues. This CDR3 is CATSRGNTNTEAFF. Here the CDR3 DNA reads TGTGCCACCAGCAGGGGAAACACGAACACTGAAGCTTTCTTT.

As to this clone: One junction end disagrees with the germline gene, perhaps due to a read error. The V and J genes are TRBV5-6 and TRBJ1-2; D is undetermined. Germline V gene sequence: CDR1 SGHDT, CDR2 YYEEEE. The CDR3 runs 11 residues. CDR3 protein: CASSLESDTSF. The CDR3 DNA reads TGTGCCAGCAGCTTGGAGTCGGATACCTCCTTC.